This is a list of T cell receptor beta chains from one sample in a study of CD8 T cells in ankylosing spondylitis. Via MiXCR, TCRdb re-called the 5' RACE reads, giving one row per CDR3 protein. The top ten clones hold around 0.51% of a sample with 700,000 to 850,000 distinct CDR3 sequences, 12% of them seen once. What was sequenced was blood, either unsorted or a sorted T cell fraction (not recorded which). These receptors came from a male donor with ankylosing spondylitis. Both conserved end residues are part of each CDR3. The order of the fields is J gene, clone size, D gene, V gene, CDR3 DNA, CDR3 protein. The D gene is left open where the match is weak. Some rows mark clone size as missing; the rest say once, few, many or name a class of expanded clone.

TRBJ2-1	NA	TRBD2	TRBV28	TGTGCCAGCAGTTTATGGGGCGGGGGGGCTAAGGAGGACAATGAGCAGTTCTTC	CASSLWGGGAKEDNEQFF
TRBJ1-5	once	TRBD1	TRBV20-1	TGCAGTGCGCGTTGGGTAGGGGGCATAGGCAATCAGCCCCAGCATTTT	CSARWVGGIGNQPQHF
TRBJ2-2	NA	TRBD1	TRBV7-9	TGTGCCAGCATGGACAGGACTCTCACCGGGGAGCTGTTTTTT	CASMDRTLTGELFF
TRBJ2-3	few	TRBD1	TRBV4-3	TGCGCCAGCAGCCAAGACCTAAAGACAGGGCCAGATACGCAGTATTTT	CASSQDLKTGPDTQYF
TRBJ2-5	NA	TRBD2	TRBV20-1	TGCAGTGCACCGGGACTAGATCGTCGGGAGACCCAGTACTTC	CSAPGLDRRETQYF
TRBJ2-5	many	NA	TRBV29-1	TGCAGCGTTGCGAGGGGTACAGGGAGAGAGACCCAGTACTTC	CSVARGTGRETQYF
TRBJ2-7	few	NA	TRBV6-5	TGTGCCAGCAGTTACAATCGGTGGATGGACGAGCAGTACTTC	CASSYNRWMDEQYF
TRBJ2-2	NA	TRBD2	TRBV5-4	TGTGCCAGCAGCCGAATTCCGGGACTAGTGAACACCGGGGAGCTGTTTTTT	CASSRIPGLVNTGELFF
TRBJ2-3	many	NA	TRBV29-1	TGCAGCGTTGGACGACGGGAGACAGATACGCAGTATTTT	CSVGRRETDTQYF
TRBJ1-2	few	NA	TRBV12-3/TRBV12-4	TGTGCCAGCAGTTTCCGGGGTAATAACTATGGCTACACCTTC	CASSFRGNNYGYTF
TRBJ2-7	few	NA	TRBV6-6	TGTGCCAGCAGTTACCAGACCTCCTACGAGCAGTACTTC	CASSYQTSYEQYF
TRBJ1-1	many	NA	TRBV7-2	TGTGCCAGCAGCTTAGGTAGCGCGAACACTGAAGCTTTCTTT	CASSLGSANTEAFF
TRBJ1-2	NA	NA	TRBV10-3	TGTGCCATCAGCGGTACGGGGGCTAACTATGGCTACACCTTC	CAISGTGANYGYTF
TRBJ2-2	many	NA	TRBV5-1	TGCGCCAGCAGCTTGGACAGCGGGAACACCGGGGAGCTGTTTTTT	CASSLDSGNTGELFF
TRBJ2-2	few	NA	TRBV20-1	TGCAGTGCTAGAGCCTACTCTGGGGAGCTGTTTTTT	CSARAYSGELFF
TRBJ2-1	few	NA	TRBV5-5	TGTGCCAGCAGCCCTTCAAGGATAGGGTACAATGAGCAGTTCTTC	CASSPSRIGYNEQFF
TRBJ2-7	NA	TRBD2	TRBV5-1	TGCGCCAGCAGCCTAAGCGGGGGAAACGCCTACGAGCAGTACTTC	CASSLSGGNAYEQYF
TRBJ1-1	NA	NA	TRBV12-1	TGTGCCAGCAGCTCACCCCTATGGACGAAGAACATTGAAGCTTTCTTT	CASSSPLWTKNIEAFF
TRBJ1-2	NA	NA	TRBV20-1	TGCAGTGCCGATGGGGAGGGGGTCTATGGCTACACCTTC	CSADGEGVYGYTF
TRBJ1-1	many	NA	TRBV5-1	TGCGCCAGCAGCTTGGTCTCAGGGGCGCGAACTGAAGCTTTCTTT	CASSLVSGARTEAFF
TRBJ2-3	NA	TRBD1	TRBV29-1	TGCAGCGTTGAGGACAGGGGGCCAACAGATACGCAGTATTTT	CSVEDRGPTDTQYF
TRBJ1-5	few	TRBD1	TRBV10-3	TGTGCCATCAGGGGGACAGCTAATCAGCCCCAGCATTTT	CAIRGTANQPQHF
TRBJ1-5	few	NA	TRBV12-3/TRBV12-4	TGTGCCAGCACCTTAGGTCCGGTGGGGAATCAGCCCCAGCATTTT	CASTLGPVGNQPQHF
TRBJ2-7	NA	NA	TRBV6-1	TGTGCCAGCAGACCTAGGGGGTATACCTACGAGCAGTACTTC	CASRPRGYTYEQYF
TRBJ2-3	few	NA	TRBV20-1	TGCAGTGCTACAGGGGGGTTTCCGAGGTCAGATACGCAGTATTTT	CSATGGFPRSDTQYF
TRBJ2-5	many	NA	TRBV20-1	TGCAGTGCTAGACTCAGGTGGGACTCTCGTAATGGTGTGCGGACCCAGTACTTC	CSARLRWDSRNGVRTQYF
TRBJ1-4	NA	TRBD1	TRBV12-3/TRBV12-4	TGTGCCAGCAGTGAGCAGGGGGCAACTAATGAAAAACTGTTTTTT	CASSEQGATNEKLFF
TRBJ2-3	few	TRBD1	TRBV7-2	TGTGCCAGCAGCTGGAGGACAGGGGGCCGGTCAGATACGCAGTATTTT	CASSWRTGGRSDTQYF
TRBJ2-1	many	TRBD2	TRBV18	TGTGCCAGCTCACCATTTGGGGGGGACTACAATGAGCAGTTCTTC	CASSPFGGDYNEQFF
TRBJ1-2	many	NA	TRBV29-1	TGCAGCGGAGGAGGTGTTAACTATGGCTACACCTTC	CSGGGVNYGYTF
TRBJ2-7	many	NA	TRBV25-1	TGTGCCAGCAGTGGATGGAAGGAGACAGAGCAGTACTTC	CASSGWKETEQYF
TRBJ1-1	many	NA	TRBV20-1	TGCAGTGCTAGGACAGATACGAACACTGAAGCTTTCTTT	CSARTDTNTEAFF
TRBJ1-1	few	NA	TRBV25-1	TGTGCCAGCAAAATTGCCGGGGGCACTGAAGCTTTCTTT	CASKIAGGTEAFF
TRBJ2-3	few	NA	TRBV12-3/TRBV12-4	TGTGCCAGCAGTCCTTTTGTGGGGGATACGCAGTATTTT	CASSPFVGDTQYF
TRBJ2-1	many	NA	TRBV29-1	TGCAGCGTTGTAGGGCTTTACTACAATGAGCAGTTCTTC	CSVVGLYYNEQFF
TRBJ2-1	many	NA	TRBV7-9	TGTGCCAGCAGCCTAAGTGGGGGCCATGAGCAGTTCTTC	CASSLSGGHEQFF
TRBJ2-3	NA	NA	TRBV2	TGTGCCAGCAGTGACAGTTCAAGCACAGATACGCAGTATTTT	CASSDSSSTDTQYF
TRBJ2-7	NA	TRBD2	TRBV7-8	TGTGCCAGCAGCTTAGAACTAGCGGGAAGAGAGCAGTACTTC	CASSLELAGREQYF
TRBJ2-2	NA	NA	TRBV4-3	TGCGCCAGCAGCCAAGATATCCGGCAGGGGGGGACCGGGGAGCTGTTTTTT	CASSQDIRQGGTGELFF
TRBJ2-7	many	NA	TRBV3-1	TGTGCCAGCAGCCAAGGACAGGTCAACACCTACGAGCAGTACTTC	CASSQGQVNTYEQYF
TRBJ2-2	NA	NA	TRBV7-2	TGTGCCAGCAGCTTACTCGGGCTAAGGAACACCGGGGAGCTGTTTTTT	CASSLLGLRNTGELFF
TRBJ1-1	few	NA	TRBV2	TGTGCCAGCCAGGGGTCGGGGACTGAAGCTTTCTTT	CASQGSGTEAFF
TRBJ2-1	few	NA	TRBV10-3	TGTGCCATCAGTGCACCACCAAGCGGAGCTACCTACAATGAGCAGTTCTTC	CAISAPPSGATYNEQFF
TRBJ2-5	NA	NA	TRBV7-6	TGTGCCAGCAGCTTAGGAGGGGTCCTACAAGAGACCCAGTACTTC	CASSLGGVLQETQYF
TRBJ2-1	few	TRBD1	TRBV10-3	TGTGCCATATGGACAGGGTCTTGGACGGATGAGCAGTTCTTC	CAIWTGSWTDEQFF
TRBJ2-4	many	NA	TRBV6-1	TGTGCCAGCAGTCAACAGCTAGCCAAAAACATTCAGTACTTC	CASSQQLAKNIQYF
TRBJ2-3	many	NA	TRBV6-1	TGTGCCGCCTGGACTCGACGCACAGATACGCAGTATTTT	CAAWTRRTDTQYF
TRBJ2-1	NA	NA	TRBV20-1	TGCAGTGCTAGAGGGGGGGCCAATGAGCAGTTCTTC	CSARGGANEQFF
TRBJ1-2	NA	TRBD1	TRBV4-2	TGTGCCAGCAGCCAAGATCCCTTGGACAGGGGGAAAGGCTACACCTTC	CASSQDPLDRGKGYTF
TRBJ2-7	few	TRBD1	TRBV7-9	TGTGCCAGCAGCTTAGCCACAGGGGAACGGCAGTACTTC	CASSLATGERQYF
TRBJ2-1	few	NA	TRBV5-1	TGCGCCAGCAGCTTGGTGGCCTATCCGAGTCCGAATGAGCAGTTCTTC	CASSLVAYPSPNEQFF
TRBJ2-7	NA	TRBD2	TRBV15	TGTGCCACCAGCCCAAGAGCGGGGGGCCTCAGCTCCTACGAGCAGTACTTC	CATSPRAGGLSSYEQYF
TRBJ2-1	NA	TRBD2	TRBV20-1	TGCAGTGCTAGGTCGTCGGGGGGGGATTCCTACAATGAGCAGTTCTTC	CSARSSGGDSYNEQFF
TRBJ1-1	few	NA	TRBV5-1	TGCGCCAGCAGCCCACTCGATGGACGAACGAACACTGAAGCTTTCTTT	CASSPLDGRTNTEAFF
TRBJ1-1	NA	NA	TRBV5-1	TGCGCCAGCACTAAGGGTCTAGACACTGAAGCTTTCTTT	CASTKGLDTEAFF
TRBJ2-1	many	TRBD2	TRBV29-1	TGCAGCGTTGGACTAGCCGATAGGGGTGAGCAGTTCTTC	CSVGLADRGEQFF
TRBJ2-7	NA	NA	TRBV30	TGTGCCTGGAGTGTTGAGGGCAGCCGACCGAAATGGCCCTACGAGCAGTACTTC	CAWSVEGSRPKWPYEQYF
TRBJ2-1	NA	TRBD2	TRBV30	TGTGCCTGGAGTGTACTAGCGGGAGGGTACAATGAGCAGTTCTTC	CAWSVLAGGYNEQFF
TRBJ1-1	many	NA	TRBV5-1	TGCGCCAGCAGCTTTGCGGGTGACACTGAAGCTTTCTTT	CASSFAGDTEAFF